A single T cell receptor (beta chain) is shown here with its context. The sample belongs to a study of response to subunit inactivated influenza vaccine. TCRdb independently ran MiXCR on the RT-PCR reads; one entry per CDR3 protein. Among hundreds of thousands of distinct CDR3 sequences listed, around 11% were seen once. V trimming: 4 bases; J trimming: 12 bases; junction bases outside the gene matches: 9. This CDR3 spans 12 amino acids. The V gene's germline CDR1 is DFQATT and CDR2 SNEGSKA (reference sequence). These data were also reused for a study on T cells expressing NK-cell markers. That publication notes: TCR beta libraries carry UMIs added by 5'RACE template switching. Underlying the TCR beta repertoires were sorted CD3+CD56+NKG2C+, CD3+CD56+NKG2C- and CD3+CD56-NKG2C+ T cells.

This TCR derives from a man aged 45 to 65 who received an inactivated influenza vaccine. The sample here was PBMCs from blood, taken on the day of vaccination. This chain joins TRBV20-1 and TRBJ2-1, with 7 bases identical to TRBD1. As DNA, the CDR3 is TGCAGTGCTACCGGACAGGACCCGCGGCAGTTCTTC. Translation gives CSATGQDPRQFF.